This is a list of T cell receptor beta chains from one sample in a study of cytomegalovirus exposure and HLA in healthy donors. Here immunoSEQ multiplex PCR was the method, and the copy in TCRdb shows in-frame clones only, minus some. The sample lists about 180,000 clones; 76% were seen once. Sequences were obtained from PBMCs. The receptor set was obtained from a man between 18 and 35 years old in good health and CMV-seronegative. CDR3s include the opening cysteine and the closing phenylalanine or tryptophan. Fields, in order: J gene, V gene, D gene, clone size, CDR3 DNA, CDR3 protein. The D gene is left open where the match is weak. Expanded clones get a size class; other rows say once, few or many, or leave the size out.

TRBJ2-5 TRBV30 NA NA TGTGCCTGGCGTCGTGAGACCCAGTACTTC CAWRRETQYF
TRBJ1-6 TRBV15 TRBD1 NA TGTGCCACCAGCGGGACAGGGGTAAAATCACCCCTCCACTTT CATSGTGVKSPLHF
TRBJ2-3 TRBV18 NA NA TGTGCCAGCTTAGGACAGAGCACAGATACGCAGTATTTT CASLGQSTDTQYF
TRBJ1-2 TRBV28 NA NA TGTGCCAGCAGCCCTCTCCCCCGACAGAACTATGGCTACACCTTC CASSPLPRQNYGYTF
TRBJ2-7 TRBV20-1 NA few TGCAGTTCTGCCCGGGTTGACGAGCAGTACTTC CSSARVDEQYF
TRBJ2-2 TRBV7-9 NA NA TGTGCCAGCAGCTGGGAGGCCACGGACACTGGGGAGCTGTTTTTT CASSWEATDTGELFF
TRBJ2-7 TRBV5-1 TRBD1 NA TGCGCCAGCAGCTTTAGGACAGGGGGGGACGAGCAGTACTTC CASSFRTGGDEQYF
TRBJ1-1 TRBV28 TRBD1 NA TGTGCCAGCAGTTTTTTCCAGGGGGCGCTGGGCGAAGCTTTCTTT CASSFFQGALGEAFF
TRBJ1-4 TRBV2 TRBD1 few TGTGCCAGCAGGGACAGGAATGAAAAACTGTTTTTT CASRDRNEKLFF
TRBJ2-7 TRBV5-1 TRBD2 NA TGCGCCAGCAGCTCAAGCCTAGCGGACGAGCAGTACTTC CASSSSLADEQYF
TRBJ1-3 TRBV4-1 NA NA TGCGCCAGCAGCCAAGAGCAGGGCGGCTCTGGAAACACCATATATTTT CASSQEQGGSGNTIYF
TRBJ1-2 TRBV9 TRBD1 NA TGTGCCAGCAGCGAAACACAGGGGCCGCGTATGGGGGGCTACACCTTC CASSETQGPRMGGYTF
TRBJ2-7 TRBV7-2 NA NA TGTGCCAGCAGCTTAATCGCTTCGGGCGAGCAGTACTTC CASSLIASGEQYF
TRBJ2-3 TRBV5-4 TRBD2 NA TGTGCCAGCAGCTCGGCCGGGACTAGCGGGGGGGCTCATACGCAGTATTTT CASSSAGTSGGAHTQYF
TRBJ2-3 TRBV5-1 TRBD1 NA TGCGCCAGCAGCCCCACAGTCCCGGGACAGGGTACTAGGCAGTATTTT CASSPTVPGQGTRQYF
TRBJ1-1 TRBV18 TRBD1 NA TGTGCCAGCTCACCACTCAACCAGGGGGCAACCAACACTGAAGCTTTCTTT CASSPLNQGATNTEAFF